The rows below give T cell receptor beta chains drawn from one sample of a study of blood T cell repertoires in COVID-19. Profiled with immunoSEQ multiplex PCR; TCRdb holds only in-frame clones, not every one. The table has 55,000 or so clones, about 82% seen once. Input material: peripheral blood. All receptors come from a human donor in a cohort sampled during active COVID-19. CDR3s include the opening cysteine and the closing phenylalanine or tryptophan. Fields, in order: J gene, clone size, CDR3 length, V gene, D gene, CDR3 DNA, CDR3 protein. The D gene is left open where the match is weak. Size is omitted from some rows. Given values are once, few, many or a class for expanded clones.

>TRBJ2-4|-|14|TRBV30|-
TGTGCCTGGAGCCGGAACGGACAGTCAGACATTCAGTACTTC
CAWSRNGQSDIQYF
>TRBJ2-3|-|15|TRBV30|-
TGTGCCTGGAGTGTACTGGGGAGTGGGACAGATACGCAGTATTTT
CAWSVLGSGTDTQYF
>TRBJ2-7|few|18|TRBV27|TRBD1
TGTGCCAGCAGTTTCTCCCTAAGACAGGGCGAGAGGTCTAAGGAGCAGTACTTC
CASSFSLRQGERSKEQYF
>TRBJ2-2|few|14|TRBV27|-
TGTGCCAGCAGTATCTACAGGCACACCGGGGAGCTGTTTTTT
CASSIYRHTGELFF
>TRBJ1-5|-|16|TRBV28|-
TGTGCCAGCAGTCCCCTCGGGAATTGGGTTGGTCAGCCCCAGCATTTT
CASSPLGNWVGQPQHF
>TRBJ1-4|once|11|TRBV19|-
TGTGCCAGTACAGAAAATGAAAAACTGTTTTTT
CASTENEKLFF
>TRBJ2-3|-|13|TRBV5-1|-
TGCGCCAGCAGCTATCCAAACACAGATACGCAGTATTTT
CASSYPNTDTQYF
>TRBJ1-1|few|16|TRBV5-6|TRBD1
TGTGCCAGCAGCTTGTGGGAGACAGGGAGTCACACTGAAGCTTTCTTT
CASSLWETGSHTEAFF
>TRBJ2-2|-|16|TRBV28|TRBD2
TGTGCCAGCAGTAAGGGACTAGCGGGAGGATCCGGGGAGCTGTTTTTT
CASSKGLAGGSGELFF
>TRBJ1-1|-|17|TRBV29-1|TRBD1
TGCAGCGTTGAATGGCGGACAGGGGGCTACCGAGGCACTGAAGCTTTCTTT
CSVEWRTGGYRGTEAFF
>TRBJ2-5|-|14|TRBV24-1|-
TGTGCCACCAGTGATACTAGAAGTGCGGAGACCCAGTACTTC
CATSDTRSAETQYF
>TRBJ2-4|-|16|TRBV28|TRBD2
TGTGCCAGCAGCGGTAGCGGGAGGGTGGCCAAAAACATTCAGTACTTC
CASSGSGRVAKNIQYF
>TRBJ1-6|-|13|TRBV6-4|-
TGTGCCAGCAGTGACTCGACAAATTCACCCCTCCACTTT
CASSDSTNSPLHF
>TRBJ2-2|-|16|TRBV5-1|TRBD1
TGCGCCAGCAGCTTCCAGGGGGCCTTGAACACCGGGGAGCTGTTTTTT
CASSFQGALNTGELFF
>TRBJ2-1|-|17|TRBV7-2|TRBD1
TGTGCCAGCAGCCCTAGGGGCGGGACAGGGGCGCGTAATGAGCAGTTCTTC
CASSPRGGTGARNEQFF
>TRBJ2-7|-|15|TRBV5-1|-
TGCGCCAGCAGCTTCGGAGGGAGGGGGGTTATCGAGCAGTACTTC
CASSFGGRGVIEQYF
>TRBJ2-7|-|17|TRBV4-2|-
TGTGCCAGCAGCCAAGTCTCCCCTGGTTCGTCGGGTTACGAGCAGTACTTC
CASSQVSPGSSGYEQYF
>TRBJ2-7|-|15|TRBV15|TRBD1
TGTGCCACCAGTCCCGGACAGGGGGGCTACTACGAGCAGTACTTC
CATSPGQGGYYEQYF
>TRBJ1-2|-|16|TRBV5-1|TRBD1
TGCGCCAGCAGCTTGGGACAGGGTTTTTCCAACTATGGCTACACCTTC
CASSLGQGFSNYGYTF
>TRBJ2-7|-|13|TRBV18|TRBD2
TGTGCCAGCTCACCAGAGCGAGTAGCGGGAGGATACTTC
CASSPERVAGGYF
>TRBJ2-2|-|17|TRBV14|-
TGTGCCAGCAGCCAAAAGCGTCCCGGACTGCTAACCGGGGAGCTGTTTTTT
CASSQKRPGLLTGELFF
>TRBJ2-3|-|16|TRBV5-1|-
TGCGCCAGCAGCTTGGGTGGGGCCACAAGCACAGATACGCAGTATTTT
CASSLGGATSTDTQYF
>TRBJ1-5|-|14|TRBV2|-
TGTGCCAGCAACTTTGACACTAGCAATCAGCCCCAGCATTTT
CASNFDTSNQPQHF
>TRBJ1-3|medium-sized|14|TRBV6-5|-
TGTGCCAGCAGTTACGGAGTGGACAAATACACCATATATTTT
CASSYGVDKYTIYF
>TRBJ2-2|-|15|TRBV6-6|-
TGTGCCAGCAGTACCCAAGACAGAAACACCGGGGAGCTGTTTTTT
CASSTQDRNTGELFF
>TRBJ2-2|-|17|TRBV7-9|TRBD2
TGTGCCAGCAGCCCGCCTTTTAGGCAGCGGGAGTCCGGGGAGCTGTTTTTT
CASSPPFRQRESGELFF
>TRBJ2-1|-|17|TRBV14|TRBD2
TGTGCCAGCAGCCAAGAGCTAGCGGGAGGTCTGTACAATGAGCAGTTCTTC
CASSQELAGGLYNEQFF
>TRBJ2-1|-|15|TRBV18|TRBD2
TGTGCCAGCTCACCCCGGACTAGCGTCGACAATGAGCAGTTCTTC
CASSPRTSVDNEQFF
>TRBJ2-5|-|15|TRBV18|-
TGTGCCAGCTCACCAGCAACAGGGACCCAAGAGACCCAGTACTTC
CASSPATGTQETQYF
>TRBJ2-7|-|17|TRBV5-1|TRBD2
TGCGCCAGCAGCGCGGGGACTAGCGGGGTTTTCCCCTACGAGCAGTACTTC
CASSAGTSGVFPYEQYF
>TRBJ1-5|-|15|TRBV27|-
TGTGCCAGCAGTCCGGCGGAGGGGCGCGGTCAGCCCCAGCATTTT
CASSPAEGRGQPQHF
>TRBJ1-5|once|18|TRBV30|TRBD1
TGTGCCTGGAGCTCCTGGGACAGGGAGGGATGGAGCAATCAGCCCCAGCATTTT
CAWSSWDREGWSNQPQHF
>TRBJ2-5|-|18|TRBV24-1|TRBD2
TGTGCCACCAGTGATCCAGGCTTTAGCGGGGCTAACCAAGAGACCCAGTACTTC
CATSDPGFSGANQETQYF
>TRBJ2-5|-|14|TRBV20-1|TRBD1
TGCAGTGCTAGTTCAGGGGGCGATCAAGAGACCCAGTACTTC
CSASSGGDQETQYF
>TRBJ1-3|-|16|TRBV7-2|-
TGTGCCAGCAGCTTACGGAAAACAGGCTCTGGAAACACCATATATTTT
CASSLRKTGSGNTIYF
>TRBJ1-2|once|13|TRBV29-1|TRBD1
TGCAGCGTTGATAACAGGGGTGGTTATGGCTACACCTTC
CSVDNRGGYGYTF
>TRBJ2-1|-|14|TRBV5-1|TRBD2
TGCGCCAGCAGCTCTAGCGGGAGTAACAATGAGCAGTTCTTC
CASSSSGSNNEQFF
>TRBJ1-6|-|13|TRBV30|-
TGTGCCTGGAGTGAACAGGCGAATTCACCCCTCCACTTT
CAWSEQANSPLHF
>TRBJ2-5|-|13|TRBV7-2|-
TGTGCCAGCAGTCGTGGGGGCGTGGAGACCCAGTACTTC
CASSRGGVETQYF
>TRBJ2-1|few|15|TRBV6-2/TRBV6-3|-
TGTGCCAGCAGTTACGGCGGGCAATTCTACAATGAGCAGTTCTTC
CASSYGGQFYNEQFF
>TRBJ1-2|-|13|TRBV6-1|-
TGTGCCAGCAGTGACCAGAATCTGGCTGGCTACACCTTC
CASSDQNLAGYTF
>TRBJ2-2|-|17|TRBV27|-
TGTGCCAGCAGTTTCCAACGGTCCGGGTCGAACACCGGGGAGCTGTTTTTT
CASSFQRSGSNTGELFF
>TRBJ2-2|once|17|TRBV30|TRBD1
TGTGCCTGGAGTGTACGGGTCGGGACAGGGCGCACCGGGGAGCTGTTTTTT
CAWSVRVGTGRTGELFF
>TRBJ2-5|-|15|TRBV5-1|-
TGCGCCAGCAGCTTGGGTCGTCAGTTCCAAGAGACCCAGTACTTC
CASSLGRQFQETQYF
>TRBJ2-2|-|21|TRBV23-1|-
TGCGCCAGCAGTCAATCAGGCCTTAACTCAGCCAGGACTCTTAACACCGGGGAGCTGTTTTTT
CASSQSGLNSARTLNTGELFF
>TRBJ2-1|few|15|TRBV4-1|TRBD1
TGCGCCAGCAGCCAGGGACAGGGGTACTACAATGAGCAGTTCTTC
CASSQGQGYYNEQFF
>TRBJ1-1|-|15|TRBV3-1/TRBV3-2|TRBD1
TGTGCCAGCAGCCAGACGACAGGGATGAACACTGAAGCTTTCTTT
CASSQTTGMNTEAFF
>TRBJ1-1|-|14|TRBV2|TRBD1
TGTGCCAGGAATACAGGGGGCCCGAACACTGAAGCTTTCTTT
CARNTGGPNTEAFF
>TRBJ2-5|-|14|TRBV5-1|-
TGCGCCAGCAGCTTGGTGGCAGCGGGAGAGACCCAGTACTTC
CASSLVAAGETQYF
>TRBJ2-5|-|15|TRBV19|-
TGTGCCAGTAGTATACGTCAGGGAAACCAAGAGACCCAGTACTTC
CASSIRQGNQETQYF
>TRBJ1-1|-|12|TRBV28|-
TGTGCCAGCACCCTTAGTAGCAGTGAAGCTTTCTTT
CASTLSSSEAFF
>TRBJ2-1|few|18|TRBV27|TRBD2
TGTGCCAGCAGTTTATACGGACTAGCGGGACCCCGCTACAATGAGCAGTTCTTC
CASSLYGLAGPRYNEQFF
>TRBJ1-5|-|15|TRBV6-6|-
TGTGCCAGCAGTTACCAGGAGGCTAGCAATCAGCCCCAGCATTTT
CASSYQEASNQPQHF
>TRBJ2-7|-|16|TRBV10-3|TRBD2
TGTGCCATCAGGGGTAGGGGACTAGCGGGACCCTCCGAGCAGTACTTC
CAIRGRGLAGPSEQYF
>TRBJ1-4|-|14|TRBV19|TRBD1
TGTGCCAGTAGTATCGGCAGGGGGTATGAAAAACTGTTTTTT
CASSIGRGYEKLFF
>TRBJ2-1|-|15|TRBV6-4|-
TGTGCCAGCAGTAGTGTAGCCGGAGGGGACAATGAGCAGTTCTTC
CASSSVAGGDNEQFF
>TRBJ1-4|-|12|TRBV28|-
TGTGCCACCCTTGGCAGCGACGAAAAACTGTTTTTT
CATLGSDEKLFF
>TRBJ2-1|-|16|TRBV2|TRBD2
TGTGCCAGCCGGGGGGATGGGACTAGCGGGAGGGATGAGCAGTTCTTC
CASRGDGTSGRDEQFF